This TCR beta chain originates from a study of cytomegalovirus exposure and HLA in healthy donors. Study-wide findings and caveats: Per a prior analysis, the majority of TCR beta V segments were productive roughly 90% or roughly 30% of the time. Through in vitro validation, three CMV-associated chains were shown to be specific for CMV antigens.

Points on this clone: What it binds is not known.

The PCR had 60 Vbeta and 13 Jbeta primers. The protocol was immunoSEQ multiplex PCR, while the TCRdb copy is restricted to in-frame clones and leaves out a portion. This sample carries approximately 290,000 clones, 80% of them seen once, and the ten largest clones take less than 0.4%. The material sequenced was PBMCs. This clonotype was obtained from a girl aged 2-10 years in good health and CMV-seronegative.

The DNA for the CDR3 is TGTGCCAGCAGCTTGGGGACAGGGGGGGCCTACAATGAGCAGTTCTTC. Its protein product is CASSLGTGGAYNEQFF. The rearrangement joins TRBV5-6 to TRBJ2-1, with TRBD1 identical over 10 bases. Germline lookup yields CDR1 SGHDT and CDR2 YYEEEE. With 0 bases clipped from V and 2 bases from J, the junction kept 2 bases outside the gene matches. The CDR3 consists of 16 residues.